This TCR beta chain was profiled in a study of blood T cell repertoires in COVID-19. About the research overall: Samples came from the United States, Italy and Spain, spanning acute and convalescent COVID-19.

As processed by the authors: Amplification with reference gene primers provided the estimates of nucleated cell counts. TCRdb keeps only in-frame clones here, not all; method: immunoSEQ multiplex PCR. The D gene and trimming were derived from the DNA, and the V and J assignments and clone size from that table. The sample has 140,000 to 150,000 clones, 88% seen once. Cohorts were determined from participant-reported clinical history. Germline V lookup: CDR1 SGHRS, CDR2 YFSETQ. The CDR3 is made up of 14 amino acids. Trimming pared 0 bases from V and 3 bases from J, leaving 10 bases between. This TCR was recovered from a woman aged 25 to 39 with acute COVID-19. The material sequenced was PBMCs or T cells enriched from blood (not recorded which). This rearrangement joins TRBV5-1 to TRBJ2-7; weak D call: TRBD1 (6 bases). CDR3 sequence: CASSLDRVHYEQYF. Written as DNA, the CDR3 is TGCGCCAGCAGCTTGGACAGGGTACACTACGAGCAGTACTTC.